The T cell receptor (beta chain) under discussion was sequenced for a study of metastatic and nonmetastatic thyroid tumors. Study-level background: Across peripheral blood and tumor or nodule tissue samples taken from malignant and benign thyroid patients, the repertoires were compared with one another.

In this sample, this clone turned up many times. Per the original methods: In papillary thyroid cancer, a distant-metastasis classifier was built using CDR3 differences across clinicopathological groups. Via MiXCR, TCRdb re-called the PCR reads. The V and J calls and clone size come from TCRdb's table, not from the authors' own analysis. The data contain 30,000 to 35,000 clones, 15% of them singletons. Nobody among the patients had been given any treatment before thyroid surgery. V trimming: 7 bases; J trimming: 0 bases; junction bases outside the gene matches: 2. Per germline, CDR1 SGHTA and CDR2 FQGTGA. CDR3 size: 14 residues.

The chain uses TRBV7-3 and TRBJ2-2; the match to TRBD2 covers 7 bases. The TCR sequence derives from a male donor with papillary thyroid cancer or a benign thyroid nodule (not recorded which). Some clones in this sample may be carry-over from other donors' samples. Sequencing was done on a sample of blood. The chain's CDR3 is CASNGGANTGELFF. For the CDR3, the DNA is TGTGCCAGCAATGGGGGGGCGAACACCGGGGAGCTGTTTTTT.